This TCR beta chain was observed in a study of cytomegalovirus exposure and HLA in healthy donors. Study-level findings and limits: There were about 160 TCR beta chains listed as cytomegalovirus-associated. A subsequent analysis found that TCR clusters from the first cohort also tended to co-occur in the 120 or so validation repertoires, with about 95% of cluster scores above 0.

Sequencing used immunoSEQ multiplex PCR; TCRdb keeps in-frame clones, though not all of them. The sample lists 100,000 to 150,000 clones; 90% to 97% were seen once. CDR3 size: 14 residues. Germline CDR1 and CDR2: SGHDT and YYEEEE. V lost 2 bases to trimming and J lost 5 bases; unmatched junction nucleotides: 4. Notes on this clone: The antigen remains unidentified.

This chain connects TRBV5-6 to TRBJ1-2; TRBD1 agrees at 9 bases. The clonotype comes from a man in his late teens or twenties in good health and CMV-seronegative. Sequencing was performed on PBMCs. CDR3 sequence: CASSFRQGGYGYTF. CDR3 in DNA: TGTGCCAGCAGCTTCAGACAGGGGGGTTATGGCTACACCTTC.